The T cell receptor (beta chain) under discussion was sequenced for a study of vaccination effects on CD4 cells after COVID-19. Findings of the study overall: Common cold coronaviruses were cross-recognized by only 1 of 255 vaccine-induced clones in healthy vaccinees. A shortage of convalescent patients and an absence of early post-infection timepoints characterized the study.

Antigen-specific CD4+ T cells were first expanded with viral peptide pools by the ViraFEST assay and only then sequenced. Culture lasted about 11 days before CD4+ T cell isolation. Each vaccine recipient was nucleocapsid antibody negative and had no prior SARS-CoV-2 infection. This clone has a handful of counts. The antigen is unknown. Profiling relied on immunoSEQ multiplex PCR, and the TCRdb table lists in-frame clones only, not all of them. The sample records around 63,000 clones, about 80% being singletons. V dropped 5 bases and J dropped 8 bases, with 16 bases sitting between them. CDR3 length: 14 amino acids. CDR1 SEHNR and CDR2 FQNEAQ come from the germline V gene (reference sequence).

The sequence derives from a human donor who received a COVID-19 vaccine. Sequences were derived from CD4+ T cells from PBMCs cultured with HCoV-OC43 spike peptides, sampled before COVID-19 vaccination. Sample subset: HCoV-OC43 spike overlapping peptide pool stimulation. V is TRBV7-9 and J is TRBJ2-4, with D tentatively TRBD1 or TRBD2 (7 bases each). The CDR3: CASSVRSGGDIQYF. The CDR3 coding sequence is TGTGCCAGCAGCGTAAGGTCAGGGGGGGACATTCAGTACTTC.